This T cell receptor (beta chain) comes out of a study of T cell repertoires in aging, cancer and after chemotherapy (dated by TCRdb to about 2019). For context, the study as a whole: The donors fell into six age groups ranging from 30 or younger to 70 or older, and each group had at least three individuals. Paired pre- and post-chemotherapy samples in the hematological group came from chronic lymphocytic leukemia patients treated with fludarabine- or bendamustine-based regimens. The cohort comprised 200 to 250 cancer patients, 94 with hematological and over 110 with solid cancers, plus 95 healthy donors as a reference group. To look at immunoaging and at how T cells reconstitute after chemotherapy, the study profiled TCR beta repertoires in peripheral blood from both healthy donors and cancer patients. In total, the full dataset held 8.5 million to 9.5 million TCR reads. Study-level results and caveats: It was noted by the authors that conclusions about immunological memory after chemotherapy cannot be drawn from the repertoire data. In healthy donors, the decline in TCR diversity with age was mainly due to loss of richness, whereas in cancer patients loss of evenness also played a role. Hematological cancer patients had lymphoid organ infiltration, which may itself impair thymic emigration or peripheral T cell expansion. In both cancer cohorts, the median generation probability rose over the chemotherapy interval, which suggests that the repertoire was reconstituted through rebound thymic output. Significantly lower blood TCR diversity and higher clonality were observed in untreated patients with hematological or solid cancers than in age-matched healthy donors.

Multiplex touch-down PCR with a mixed TRB-A/B primer pool was used to amplify rearranged TRB sequences covering the V, D and J segments. Illumina adapters and sample indices were attached to the amplicons through two consecutive PCR reactions run with Phusion HS II polymerase. The amplicons were purified from gel with the NucleoSpin Gel and PCR Clean-up kit and then assessed with Qubit and an Agilent 2100 Bioanalyzer. Sequencing of the libraries was done on an Illumina MiSeq with paired-end, single-indexed 600-cycle runs. The published analysis was carried out like this. TRB sequences were processed with MiXCR versions 2.12 and 3.0.5. Each unique CDR3 nucleotide sequence was counted as one clone, and only productive sequences with at least two reads were retained. The repertoire metrics were Shannon diversity, evenness, clonality (calculated as one minus evenness), and diversity profiles parameterized by alpha from 0 to 5. The IGoR algorithm was used to calculate generation probabilities for clones in the paired samples taken before and after chemotherapy. The raw public reads went through TCRdb reprocessing: fastp at Q25, MiXCR clone calling, in-frame beta chains kept. Each entry merges the rows of one CDR3 protein and shows their most common DNA and genes. The V and J calls and clone size are TCRdb's, not the authors'. Counted in this sample were 350 to 450 distinct CDR3 sequences; 23% of them appeared once. The ten largest make up around two thirds of the sample.

Here V drops 6 bases and J drops 1 base, and the junction holds 5 bases not matched to any gene. Counted from cysteine to phenylalanine, this CDR3 has 14 amino acids. The kept DNA is CDR3 alone, 42 bases in frame from the first base. Via the germline V gene (reference sequence), CDR1 is DFQATT and CDR2 SNEGSKA. Genomic DNA extracted from peripheral blood, rather than sorted cells or RNA, was used as the source for amplification of TCR beta rearrangements. Based on its abundance in the sample, this clonotype is medium-sized (0.01 to 0.1%). Its cognate antigen has yet to be identified. Base-call qualities are not available, and no considerably larger clone is one nucleotide away.

The chain joins TRBV20-1 to TRBJ2-3, and 9 junction bases match TRBD1. This clonotype was obtained from a human donor with a blood cancer. The specimen sequenced was blood. The DNA is TGCAGTGCGAAACGGGACAGGGGCACAGATACGCAGTATTTT. Translated, this is CSAKRDRGTDTQYF.